This T cell receptor beta chain stems from a study of beta chain features in type 1 diabetes. Study details: No patient-donor differences in age, gender, total cells or subset yield. General study findings and limits: PCR might favor shorter templates, but any such skew would affect patients and controls equally. The study found moderately but significantly shorter TCRB CDR3s in all four CD4+ subsets of Type 1 diabetes patients.

This CDR3 is built from 14 residues. Trimming at V came to 7 bases and at J to 3 bases, leaving 9 bases not matched to a gene. Germline CDR1 ENHRY, CDR2 SYGVKD. Reverse transcription of all isolated RNA meant that expressed TCRB transcripts were sequenced. Naive, central memory and regulatory T cell samples yielded approximately 3.3 million reads on average. Assay used: immunoSEQ multiplex PCR; TCRdb lists only in-frame clones, some missing. The table shows 120,000 or so clones, with around 15% occurring only once. About this clone: Its antigen is as yet unknown.

Blood was collected once per donor into heparin, averaging about 116 mL. Sequenced: central memory CD4+ T cells from blood. The receptor comes from a man aged 25 to 40 with type 1 diabetes. The chain links TRBV10-3 to TRBJ2-7, with TRBD1 matching over 7 bases. CDR3 DNA: TGTGCCATCACCTCCACAGGGGACAACTACGAGCAGTACTTC. This translates into CAITSTGDNYEQYF.